This T cell receptor beta chain was recovered during a study of OX40 agonist ivuxolimab in advanced cancers. For the study at large: Patients enrolled in dose escalation were diagnosed with hepatocellular carcinoma, melanoma, renal cell or head and neck cancer.

This clone was seen once. Its antigen is as yet unknown. Produced via immunoSEQ multiplex PCR; TCRdb's table is partial and in-frame only. The repertoire holds 67,000 or so clones, with approximately 90% as singletons. Overall study findings and caveats: More expanded clones were seen, on average, in CD8+ T cells than in CD4+. Which antigen the expanded peripheral T cells recognized is unknown.

Trimming cost V 3 bases and J 3 bases, with 12 bases left between them. Looked up from germline, CDR1 is LNHDA and CDR2 is SQIVND (reference sequence). CDR3 length: 14 residues. This clonotype was sampled from an adult with an advanced solid tumor such as melanoma, head and neck, liver or kidney cancer. The specimen comprised CD4+ or CD8+ T cells sorted from blood, sampled in a trial of the OX40 agonist ivuxolimab. This chain uses TRBV19 with TRBJ2-7, with D possibly being TRBD2 (6 bases). CDR3 in amino acids: CASSIIRGNYEQYF. In DNA form, the CDR3 reads TGTGCCAGTAGTATTATCCGCGGGAACTACGAGCAGTACTTC.